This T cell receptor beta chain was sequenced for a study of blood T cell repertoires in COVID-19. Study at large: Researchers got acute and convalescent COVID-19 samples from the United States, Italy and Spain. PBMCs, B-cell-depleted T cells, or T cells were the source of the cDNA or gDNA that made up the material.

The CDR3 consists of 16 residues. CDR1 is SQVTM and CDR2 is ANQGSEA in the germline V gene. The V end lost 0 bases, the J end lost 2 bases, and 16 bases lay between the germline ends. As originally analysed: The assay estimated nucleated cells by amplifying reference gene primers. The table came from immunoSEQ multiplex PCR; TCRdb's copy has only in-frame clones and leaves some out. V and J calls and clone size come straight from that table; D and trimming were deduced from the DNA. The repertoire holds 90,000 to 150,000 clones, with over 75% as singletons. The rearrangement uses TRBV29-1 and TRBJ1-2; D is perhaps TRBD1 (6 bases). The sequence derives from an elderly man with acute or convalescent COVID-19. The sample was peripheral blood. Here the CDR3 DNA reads TGCAGCGTTGAAGATCAGGCAGGGGCGGCAAACTATGGCTACACCTTC. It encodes CSVEDQAGAANYGYTF.